The 8 T cell receptor beta chains listed next were all sequenced from one sample in a study of blood T cell repertoires in COVID-19. Measured with immunoSEQ multiplex PCR; TCRdb has only the in-frame clones, and not every one. The sample contains approximately 270,000 clones, around 82% of which appear only once. The sample consisted of peripheral blood. The receptor set was obtained from a human donor with COVID-19, enrolled during active disease. The donor label of this sample is uncertain.

The rearrangement links TRBV4-3 to TRBJ1-2, with D possibly matching TRBD1 (6 bases). This CDR3 has 14 residues. Deletions cut 3 bases from V and 8 bases from J, with 16 bases between. CDR1 is LGHNA and CDR2 is YSLEER in the germline V gene. The CDR3 DNA follows: TGCGCCAGCAGCCACCTTCCCCCTGACAGGGGCTACACCTTC. It codes for CASSHLPPDRGYTF.

The chain is built from TRBV13 and TRBJ2-5; 7 positions agree with TRBD1. Germline V gene sequence: CDR1 PRHDT, CDR2 FYEKMQ (reference sequence). Germline trimming cut 5 bases from V and 2 bases from J; bases unmatched to any gene: 8. The CDR3 runs to 15 residues. The CDR3 is CASSPRQGGQETQYF. In DNA, the CDR3 is TGTGCCAGCAGCCCCCGACAGGGTGGGCAAGAGACCCAGTACTTC.

The chain is built from TRBV3-1 (or the pseudogene TRBV3-2) and TRBJ1-3; a possible D gene is TRBD1 (5 bases). The germline V gene encodes CDR1 LGHDT and CDR2 YNNKEL (reference sequence). Trimming pared 4 bases from V and 4 bases from J, leaving 17 bases between. The CDR3 consists of 16 residues. CDR3 protein: CASSPTHGGGGNTIYF. CDR3 sequence (DNA): TGTGCCAGCAGCCCAACCCACGGGGGAGGAGGAAACACCATATATTTT.

V and J are TRBV30 and TRBJ1-4; D is unclear. V lost 6 bases and J 8 bases, leaving 16 bases between the germline ends. Germline lookup yields CDR1 GTSNPN and CDR2 SVGIG (reference sequence). The CDR3 has 13 amino acids. CDR3 coding DNA: TGTGCCTGCGACCGGGGAATCAGCGAAAAACTGTTTTTT. Translating gives CACDRGISEKLFF.

Concerning this clone: This same CDR3 is encoded by further DNA sequences in the sample. The chain combines TRBV5-1 with TRBJ1-1; 7 nucleotides align to TRBD1. The V gene end was trimmed by 0 bases and the J gene end by 5 bases; junction bases not matched to a gene: 1. The germline CDR1 and CDR2 sequences are SGHRS and YFSETQ. The length of the CDR3 is 13 residues. CDR3 residues: CASSLVRGTEAFF. CDR3 nucleotides: TGCGCCAGCAGCTTGGTCAGGGGGACTGAAGCTTTCTTT. The full variable domain, rest sourced from reference TRBV5-1 and TRBJ1-1, is KAGVTQTPRYLIKTRGQQVTLSCSPISGHRSVSWYQQTPGQGLQFLFEYFSETQRNKGNFPGRFSGRQFSNSRSEMNVSTLELGDSALYLCASSLVRGTEAFFGQGTRLTVV.

The V gene is TRBV19, the J gene TRBJ2-3; 9 bases match TRBD2. The CDR3 runs 15 residues. Germline CDR1 reads LNHDA; CDR2 reads SQIVND (reference sequence). Trimming took 5 bases from V and 3 from J; bases not matched to a gene: 6. CDR3 loop: CASSLGLAGTDTQYF. The CDR3 bases are TGTGCCAGTAGTCTCGGTCTAGCGGGGACAGATACGCAGTATTTT.

The J gene is TRBJ1-2, the V gene TRBV28, with a weak D call TRBD1 (6 bases). CDR1 and CDR2 (germline): MDHEN, SYDVKM. This CDR3 region has 20 residues. V lost 2 bases, J lost 7 bases, and 32 bases lay in between. The CDR3 loop reads CASSLLRGSGGRGSEGGYTF. The CDR3 DNA reads as TGTGCCAGCAGTTTACTTCGAGGGAGCGGGGGGCGCGGGTCAGAAGGTGGCTACACCTTC.

The rearrangement joins TRBV30 to TRBJ1-1, with 7 bases that match TRBD1. Germline V lookup: CDR1 GTSNPN, CDR2 SVGIG (reference sequence). This CDR3 is built from 17 residues. V trimming: 0 bases; J trimming: 2 bases; junction bases outside the gene matches: 12. CDR3 sequence reads: CAWSVVQAGGINTEAFF. DNA for the CDR3: TGTGCCTGGAGTGTAGTCCAGGCAGGGGGAATAAACACTGAAGCTTTCTTT.